A selection of T cell receptor beta chains follows, all from one sample in a study of T cells in Graves' hyperthyroidism and ophthalmopathy. TCRdb recomputed calls from the multiplex PCR reads with MiXCR, one row per CDR3 protein. The profile shows fewer than 900,000 distinct CDR3 sequences, over 15% of them singletons. The specimen was blood. These receptors all stem from a man aged 18 to 29 with Graves' hyperthyroidism. Both conserved end residues are part of each CDR3. A D gene is named only where the DNA matches it firmly.

v_call d_call cdr3_aa
TRBV6-2/TRBV6-3 - CASSYQLVHNPHTDTQYF
TRBV4-1 - CASSQADRTNTEAFF
TRBV19 - CASRTPPENYGYTF
TRBV2 - CASSSMNTEAFF
TRBV5-1 - CASSQGRMNTEAFF
TRBV2 - CASSDAVPYNSPLHF
TRBV5-1 - CASSPLLAPSTDTQYF
TRBV30 - CAWSVRLLGTEAFF
TRBV12-3/TRBV12-4 - CASSSPGVSWPQHF
TRBV28 - CASSVGTSEAFF
TRBV28 - CASNSGGMIYEQYF
TRBV28 - CASSFRGPSYEQYF
TRBV27 - CASSFPGARGYTF
TRBV24-1 - CATSDPGPDGEQFF
TRBV9 TRBD2 CASSVAGAGGNNEQFF
TRBV15 TRBD1 CATSSRDRGFDEKLFF